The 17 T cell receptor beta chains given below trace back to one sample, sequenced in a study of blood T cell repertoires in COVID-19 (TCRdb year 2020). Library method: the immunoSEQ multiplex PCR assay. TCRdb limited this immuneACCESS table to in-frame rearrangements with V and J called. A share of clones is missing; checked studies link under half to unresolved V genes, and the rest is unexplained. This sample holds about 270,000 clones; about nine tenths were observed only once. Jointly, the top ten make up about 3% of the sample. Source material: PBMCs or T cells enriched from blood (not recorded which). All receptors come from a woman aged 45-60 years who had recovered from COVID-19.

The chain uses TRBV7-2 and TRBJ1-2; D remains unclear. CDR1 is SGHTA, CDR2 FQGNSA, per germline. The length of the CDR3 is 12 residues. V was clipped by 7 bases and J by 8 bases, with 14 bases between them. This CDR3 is CASTAGSMGYTF. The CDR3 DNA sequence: TGTGCCAGCACAGCCGGGAGTATGGGCTACACCTTC.

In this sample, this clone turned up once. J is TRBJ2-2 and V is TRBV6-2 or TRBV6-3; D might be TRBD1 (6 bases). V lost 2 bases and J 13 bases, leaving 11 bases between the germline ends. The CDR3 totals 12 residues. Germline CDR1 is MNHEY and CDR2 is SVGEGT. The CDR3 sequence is CASSYNRQALFF. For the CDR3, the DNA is TGTGCCAGCAGTTACAATCGACAGGCGCTGTTTTTT.

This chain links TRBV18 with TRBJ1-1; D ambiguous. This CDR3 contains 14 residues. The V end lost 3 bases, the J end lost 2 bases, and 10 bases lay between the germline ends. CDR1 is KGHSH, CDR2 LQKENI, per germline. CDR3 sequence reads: CASSPSIRNTEAFF. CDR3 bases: TGTGCCAGCTCACCGAGTATTAGAAACACTGAAGCTTTCTTT.

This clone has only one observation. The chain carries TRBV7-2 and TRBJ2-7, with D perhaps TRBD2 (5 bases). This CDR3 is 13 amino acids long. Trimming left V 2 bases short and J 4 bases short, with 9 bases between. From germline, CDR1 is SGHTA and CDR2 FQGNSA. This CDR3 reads CASSLTSRYEQYF. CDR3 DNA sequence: TGTGCCAGCAGCTTAACTAGTCGGTACGAGCAGTACTTC.

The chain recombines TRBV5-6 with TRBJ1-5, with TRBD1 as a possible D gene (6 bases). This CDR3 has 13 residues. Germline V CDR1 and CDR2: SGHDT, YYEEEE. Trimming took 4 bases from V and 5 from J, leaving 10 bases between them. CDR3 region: CASSAGDDQPQHF. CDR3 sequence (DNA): TGTGCCAGCAGCGCAGGGGATGATCAGCCCCAGCATTTT.

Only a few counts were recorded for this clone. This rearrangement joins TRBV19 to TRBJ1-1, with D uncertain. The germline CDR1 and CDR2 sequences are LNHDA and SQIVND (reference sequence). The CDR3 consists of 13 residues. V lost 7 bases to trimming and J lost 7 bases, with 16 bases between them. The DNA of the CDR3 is TGTGCCAGTAACCTTATAACTACGGGTGAAGCTTTCTTT. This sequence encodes CASNLITTGEAFF.

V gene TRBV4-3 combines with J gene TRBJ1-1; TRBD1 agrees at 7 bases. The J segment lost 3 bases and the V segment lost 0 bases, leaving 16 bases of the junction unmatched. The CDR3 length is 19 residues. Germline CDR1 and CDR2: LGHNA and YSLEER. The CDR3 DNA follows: TGCGCCAGCAGCCAAGATCTTCATTACAGGGGATCCCTGGACACTGAAGCTTTCTTT. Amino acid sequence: CASSQDLHYRGSLDTEAFF.

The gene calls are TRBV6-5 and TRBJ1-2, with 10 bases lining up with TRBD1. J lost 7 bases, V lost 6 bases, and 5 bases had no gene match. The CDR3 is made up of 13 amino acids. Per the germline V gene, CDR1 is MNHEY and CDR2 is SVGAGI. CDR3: CASRDRGRGGYTF. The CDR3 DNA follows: TGTGCCAGCAGAGACAGGGGGCGAGGTGGCTACACCTTC.

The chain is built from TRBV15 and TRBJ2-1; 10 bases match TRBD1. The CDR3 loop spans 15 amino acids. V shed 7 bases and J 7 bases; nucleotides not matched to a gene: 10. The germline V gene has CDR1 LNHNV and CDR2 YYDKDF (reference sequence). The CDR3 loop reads CATTSWGQGRNEQFF. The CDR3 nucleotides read TGTGCCACCACCTCCTGGGGACAGGGGAGGAATGAGCAGTTCTTC.

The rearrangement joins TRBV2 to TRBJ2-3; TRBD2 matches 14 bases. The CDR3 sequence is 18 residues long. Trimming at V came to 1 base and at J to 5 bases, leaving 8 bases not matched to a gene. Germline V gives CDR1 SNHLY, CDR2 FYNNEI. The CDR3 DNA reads TGTGCCAGCAGTGAAGAACCGGGACTAGCGGGAGTAGTAGATACGCAGTATTTT. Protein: CASSEEPGLAGVVDTQYF.

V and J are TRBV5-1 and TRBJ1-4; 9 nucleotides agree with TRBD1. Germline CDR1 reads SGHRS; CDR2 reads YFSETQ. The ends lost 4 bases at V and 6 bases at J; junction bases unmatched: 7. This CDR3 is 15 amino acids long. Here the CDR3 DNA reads TGCGCCAGCAGCAGAGGGACAGGGAAAGATGAAAAACTGTTTTTT. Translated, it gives CASSRGTGKDEKLFF. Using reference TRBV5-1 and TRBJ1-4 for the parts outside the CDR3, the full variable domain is KAGVTQTPRYLIKTRGQQVTLSCSPISGHRSVSWYQQTPGQGLQFLFEYFSETQRNKGNFPGRFSGRQFSNSRSEMNVSTLELGDSALYLCASSRGTGKDEKLFFGSGTQLSVL.

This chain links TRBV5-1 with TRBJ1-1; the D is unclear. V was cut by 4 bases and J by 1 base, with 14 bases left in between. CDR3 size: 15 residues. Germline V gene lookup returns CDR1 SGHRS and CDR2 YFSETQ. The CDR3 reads CASSATGISNTEAFF. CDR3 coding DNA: TGCGCCAGCAGCGCCACCGGGATATCGAACACTGAAGCTTTCTTT.

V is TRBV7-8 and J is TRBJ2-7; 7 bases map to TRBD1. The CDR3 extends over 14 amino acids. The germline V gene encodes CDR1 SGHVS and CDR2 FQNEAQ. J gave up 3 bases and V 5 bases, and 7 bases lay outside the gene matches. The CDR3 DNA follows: TGTGCCAGCAGCCCCCCGGGACAGAACTACGAGCAGTACTTC. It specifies CASSPPGQNYEQYF. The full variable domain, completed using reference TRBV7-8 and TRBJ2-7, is GAGVSQSPRYKVAKRGQDVALRCDPISGHVSLFWYQQALGQGPEFLTYFQNEAQLDKSGLPSDRFFAERPEGSVSTLKIQRTQQEDSAVYLCASSPPGQNYEQYFGPGTRLTVT.

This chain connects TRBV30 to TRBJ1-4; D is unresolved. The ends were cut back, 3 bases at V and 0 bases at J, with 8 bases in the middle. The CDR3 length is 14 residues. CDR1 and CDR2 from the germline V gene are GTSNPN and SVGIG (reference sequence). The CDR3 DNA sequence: TGTGCCTGGAGAGGCGGAGCAACTAATGAAAAACTGTTTTTT. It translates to CAWRGGATNEKLFF.

The CDR3, as DNA: TGCGCCAGCAGCGGGAGGACAGGAAACGCGAACACCGGGGAGCTGTTTTTT. Amino acid sequence: CASSGRTGNANTGELFF. The chain is built from TRBV5-1 and TRBJ2-2; TRBD1 might be the D (7 bases). Germline lookup yields CDR1 SGHRS and CDR2 YFSETQ. The CDR3 has 17 residues. Trimming left V 4 bases short and J 0 bases short, with 16 bases between.

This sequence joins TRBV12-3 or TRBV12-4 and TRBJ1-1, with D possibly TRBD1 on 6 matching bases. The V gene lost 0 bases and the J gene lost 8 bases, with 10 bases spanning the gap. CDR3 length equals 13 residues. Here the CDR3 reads CASSLAGAREAFF. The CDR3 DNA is TGTGCCAGCAGTTTAGCGGGGGCACGGGAAGCTTTCTTT.

CDR3 in amino acids: CASSLRQLGTDTQYF. The CDR3 coding sequence is TGTGCCAGCAGTTTAAGACAGCTTGGCACAGATACGCAGTATTTT. The V gene is TRBV27, the J gene TRBJ2-3; a weak D match, TRBD1 (5 bases). Germline V gene data show CDR1 as MNHEY and CDR2 as SMNVEV (reference sequence). Trimming shortened V by 2 bases and J by 1 base, and 10 bases separated the two germline ends. The CDR3 extends over 15 amino acids.